The 11 T cell receptor beta chains listed next were all sequenced from one sample in a study of PD-L1 blockade in urothelial cancer. As for time point: pretreatment peripheral blood. The repertoire was sequenced with immunoSEQ multiplex PCR; TCRdb's copy has only in-frame clones and lacks some. This sample yields 48,000 or so clones, of which roughly nine tenths are seen a single time; roughly 15% belongs to the top ten. The specimen was PBMCs, collected around atezolizumab (anti-PD-L1) treatment. These receptor sequences come from a woman aged 55-70 years with urothelial cancer.

This rearrangement joins TRBV19 to TRBJ1-6; D not certain. Trimming stripped 2 bases from V and 2 bases from J, with 10 bases between. The CDR3 runs 16 residues. The germline CDR1 and CDR2 sequences are LNHDA and SQIVND (reference sequence). The CDR3 DNA follows: TGTGCCAGTAGTATACTGGGGAGGACCTATAATTCACCCCTCCACTTT. Translated, it gives CASSILGRTYNSPLHF.

This clone was picked up a small number of times. The chain has TRBV4-3 and TRBJ1-1, with D tentatively TRBD1 (5 bases). The germline V gene has CDR1 LGHNA and CDR2 YSLEER. Trimming shortened V by 5 bases and J by 10 bases, and 11 bases separated the two germline ends. This CDR3 comprises 11 residues. CDR3 amino acids: CASSGGIGAFF. The CDR3 bases are TGCGCCAGCAGCGGGGGGATAGGAGCTTTCTTT.

The chain joins TRBV29-1 to TRBJ2-5, with a weak D call TRBD1 (5 bases). The CDR3 runs 15 residues. Germline CDR1 reads SQVTM; CDR2 reads ANQGSEA. V was cut by 3 bases and J by 4 bases, with 18 bases left in between. In nucleotides, the CDR3 is TGCAGCGTTGAGGGCAGGGTTTCTCGTTCAGAGACCCAGTACTTC. Translation: CSVEGRVSRSETQYF.

With regard to this clone: The junction departs from germline at one end; a sequencing error may be responsible. The chain joins TRBV25-1 to TRBJ2-1; 8 bases agree with TRBD2. Germline V gene sequence: CDR1 MGHDK, CDR2 SYGVNS. This CDR3 region has 15 residues. The CDR3 loop reads CASSMRGASFNEQFF. The DNA of the CDR3 is TGTGCCAGCAGTATGCGGGGGGCCTCCTTCAATGAGCAGTTCTTC.

The rearrangement links TRBV5-4 to TRBJ2-3; D remains ambiguous. Trimming removed 1 base at V and 0 bases at J, with 6 bases between. Per the germline V gene, CDR1 is SGHNT and CDR2 is YYREEE (reference sequence). CDR3 length: 14 residues. The DNA of the CDR3 is TGTGCCAGCAGCTTGTTTACTAGCACAGATACGCAGTATTTT. It codes for CASSLFTSTDTQYF. Full variable domain (outside the CDR3, taken from reference TRBV5-4 and TRBJ2-3): ETGVTQSPTHLIKTRGQQVTLRCSSQSGHNTVSWYQQALGQGPQFIFQYYREEENGRGNFPPRFSGLQFPNYSSELNVNALELDDSALYLCASSLFTSTDTQYFGPGTRLTVL.

This chain links TRBV10-2 with TRBJ2-5, with TRBD2 matching 10 bases. V was pared by 5 bases and J by 4 bases, with 1 base of the junction left unmatched. Germline V CDR1 and CDR2: WSHSY, SAAADI. CDR3 length: 13 amino acids. CDR3 bases: TGCGCCAGCAGTAGACTAGCGGGAGAGACCCAGTACTTC. Its translation is CASSRLAGETQYF.

The chain employs TRBV7-9 and TRBJ2-7, with TRBD1 matching over 9 bases. V lost 0 bases to trimming and J lost 6 bases; unmatched junction nucleotides: 9. In germline, CDR1 is SEHNR, CDR2 FQNEAQ (reference sequence). This CDR3 comprises 16 residues. The CDR3 bases are TGTGCCAGCAGCTTAGCGGCATCGGGACAGGGTCGCGAGCAGTACTTC. Translating it yields CASSLAASGQGREQYF.

The rearrangement links TRBV28 to TRBJ2-7; 7 nucleotides line up with TRBD1. The trim removed 5 bases at V and 4 bases at J, leaving 5 bases unmatched. CDR1 is MDHEN, CDR2 SYDVKM, per germline. There are 13 residues in the CDR3. The DNA of the CDR3 is TGTGCCAGCAGTGAGGGGGCGATTTACGAGCAGTACTTC. It codes for CASSEGAIYEQYF.

This sequence joins TRBV6-5 and TRBJ1-2; D gene unclear. Germline V gene data show CDR1 as MNHEY and CDR2 as SVGAGI. Deletions cut 2 bases from V and 6 bases from J, with 13 bases between. The CDR3 totals 14 residues. The CDR3 nucleotides are TGTGCCAGCAGTTACCAAGGCGGATCCGATGGCTACACCTTC. This encodes CASSYQGGSDGYTF.

The chain joins TRBV4-2 to TRBJ2-7; 7 bases line up with TRBD2. The J segment lost 2 bases and the V segment lost 4 bases, leaving 8 bases of the junction unmatched. The CDR3 sequence is 15 residues long. Germline-derived CDR1 and CDR2 are LGHNA and YNFKEQ. DNA of the CDR3: TGTGCCAGCAGCCTGGAGGGAGGGGACCCCTACGAGCAGTACTTC. The encoded protein is CASSLEGGDPYEQYF.

The CDR3, as DNA: TGTGCCAGCAGGATCCTCGGGGGTGACATGAACACTGAAGCTTTCTTT. It specifies CASRILGGDMNTEAFF. The chain couples TRBV7-9 to TRBJ1-1; maybe TRBD1 (5 bases). Germline CDR1 is SEHNR and CDR2 is FQNEAQ (reference sequence). The length of the CDR3 is 16 residues. Between the trimmed V and J ends, which lost 6 bases and 0 bases, there was a span of 17 bases. Complete variable domain (other parts from reference TRBV7-9 and TRBJ1-1): DTGVSQNPRHKITKRGQNVTFRCDPISEHNRLYWYRQTLGQGPEFLTYFQNEAQLEKSRLLSDRFSAERPKGSFSTLEIQRTEQGDSAMYLCASRILGGDMNTEAFFGQGTRLTVV.